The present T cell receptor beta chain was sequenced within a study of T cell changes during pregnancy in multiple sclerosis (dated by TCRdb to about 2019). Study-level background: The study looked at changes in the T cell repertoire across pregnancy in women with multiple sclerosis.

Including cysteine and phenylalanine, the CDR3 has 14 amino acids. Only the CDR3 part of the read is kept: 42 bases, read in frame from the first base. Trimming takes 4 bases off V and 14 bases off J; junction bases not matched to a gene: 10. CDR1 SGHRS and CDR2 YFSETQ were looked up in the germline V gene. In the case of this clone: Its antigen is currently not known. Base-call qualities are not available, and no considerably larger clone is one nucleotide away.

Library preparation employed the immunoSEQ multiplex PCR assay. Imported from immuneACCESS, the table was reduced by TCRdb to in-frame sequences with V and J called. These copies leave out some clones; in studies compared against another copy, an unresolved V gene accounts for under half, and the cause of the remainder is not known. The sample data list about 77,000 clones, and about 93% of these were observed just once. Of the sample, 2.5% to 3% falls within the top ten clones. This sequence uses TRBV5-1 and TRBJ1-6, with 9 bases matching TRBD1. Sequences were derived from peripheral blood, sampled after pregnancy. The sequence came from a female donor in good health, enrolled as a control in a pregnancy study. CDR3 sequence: CASSVGTGSRALHF. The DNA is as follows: TGCGCCAGCAGCGTGGGGACAGGGAGTAGGGCCCTCCACTTT.